Listed here are 5 T cell receptor beta chains from one sample, sequenced in a study of blood T cell repertoires in COVID-19. Profiled with immunoSEQ multiplex PCR; TCRdb holds only in-frame clones, not every one. The sample yields tens of thousands of clones, almost 80% seen once. The sample consisted of peripheral blood. These receptors were obtained from a woman aged 80 or over with acute or convalescent COVID-19.

V usage is TRBV7-2 and J usage is TRBJ1-5, with a tentative D call TRBD1 (5 bases). Germline V CDR1 and CDR2: SGHTA, FQGNSA. The CDR3 loop spans 15 amino acids. V gave up 1 base and J gave up 4 bases, with 11 bases separating them. CDR3 sequence (DNA): TGTGCCAGCAGCTTAGAGCCAGGGCTGAATCAGCCCCAGCATTTT. Residues: CASSLEPGLNQPQHF.

The CDR3 is CASSRTGGTSYNSPLHF. Written as DNA, the CDR3 is TGTGCCAGCAGCCGGACAGGGGGCACGTCCTATAATTCACCCCTCCACTTT. The chain is built from TRBV3-1 (or the pseudogene TRBV3-2) and TRBJ1-6; 11 bases match TRBD1. V shed 4 bases and J 1 base; nucleotides not matched to a gene: 3. The CDR3 is made up of 17 amino acids. Germline V lookup: CDR1 LGHDT, CDR2 YNNKEL (reference sequence).

The chain couples TRBV11-3 to TRBJ2-1, with 9 nucleotides matching TRBD2. The CDR3 is 15 residues long. V lost 1 base and J lost 6; bases outside the gene matches: 4. Germline V gene sequence: CDR1 SGHNT, CDR2 YENEEA. The CDR3 loop reads CASSLGLAGPNEQFF. The CDR3 bases are TGTGCCAGCAGCTTAGGGCTAGCGGGACCCAATGAGCAGTTCTTC. The whole variable domain, remainder taken from reference TRBV11-3 and TRBJ2-1, is EAGVVQSPRYKIIEKKQPVAFWCNPISGHNTLYWYLQNLGQGPELLIRYENEEAVDDSQLPKDRFSAERLKGVDSTLKIQPAELGDSAVYLCASSLGLAGPNEQFFGPGTRLTVL.

V and J are TRBV4-2 and TRBJ2-5; TRBD2 aligns across 13 bases. The length of the CDR3 is 18 residues. Trimming took 0 bases from V and 2 from J; bases not matched to a gene: 6. CDR1 is LGHNA, CDR2 YNFKEQ, per germline. Here the CDR3 DNA reads TGTGCCAGCAGCCAAGATTGGACTAGCGGGGGCTGGCAAGAGACCCAGTACTTC. Residues: CASSQDWTSGGWQETQYF.

This clone appeared many times. The gene calls are TRBV6-6 and TRBJ2-1; possibly TRBD2 for D (5 bases). The CDR3 length is 12 residues. Germline CDR1 reads MNHNY; CDR2 reads SVGAGI (reference sequence). The ends were cut back, 6 bases at V and 7 bases at J, with 10 bases in the middle. CDR3 amino acids: CASSSGSNEQFF. CDR3 bases: TGTGCCAGCAGCTCGGGGTCGAATGAGCAGTTCTTC.